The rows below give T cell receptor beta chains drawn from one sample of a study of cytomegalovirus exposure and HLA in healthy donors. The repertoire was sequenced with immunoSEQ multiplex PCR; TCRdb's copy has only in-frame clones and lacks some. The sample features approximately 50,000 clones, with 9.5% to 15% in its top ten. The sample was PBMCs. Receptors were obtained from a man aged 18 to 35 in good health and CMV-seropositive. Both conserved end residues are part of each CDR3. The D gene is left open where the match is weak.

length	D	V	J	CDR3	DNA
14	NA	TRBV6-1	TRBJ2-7	CASSERTLPYEQYF	TGTGCCAGCAGTGAACGGACACTCCCCTACGAGCAGTACTTC
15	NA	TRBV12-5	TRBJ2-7	CASGLGGLRSYEQYF	TGTGCTAGTGGTTTGGGGGGGCTACGCTCCTACGAGCAGTACTTC
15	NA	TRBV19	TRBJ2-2	CASSPSYQNTGELFF	TGTGCCAGTAGTCCATCCTACCAGAACACCGGGGAGCTGTTTTTT
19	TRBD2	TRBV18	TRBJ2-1	CASSPVAGQTTTSYNEQFF	TGTGCCAGCTCACCTGTAGCGGGTCAAACGACAACATCCTACAATGAGCAGTTCTTC
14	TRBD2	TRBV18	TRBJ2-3	CASSPLGGTDTQYF	TGTGCCAGCTCACCATTGGGGGGGACAGATACGCAGTATTTT
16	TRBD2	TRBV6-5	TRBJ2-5	CASSYSSMGGRATQYF	TGTGCCAGCAGTTACTCGAGTATGGGGGGGAGGGCGACCCAGTACTTC
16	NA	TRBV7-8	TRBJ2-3	CASSPLTGWETDTQYF	TGTGCCAGCAGCCCGCTAACGGGGTGGGAGACAGATACGCAGTATTTT
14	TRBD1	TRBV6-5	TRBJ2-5	CASTQTGGWETQYF	TGTGCCAGCACCCAAACAGGGGGCTGGGAGACCCAGTACTTC
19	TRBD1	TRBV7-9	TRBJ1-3	CASSLGQGRTLTSGNTIYF	TGTGCCAGCAGCTTGGGACAGGGGCGAACCTTGACCTCTGGAAACACCATATATTTT
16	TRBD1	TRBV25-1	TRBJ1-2	CASSEGNRGAGYGYTF	TGTGCCAGCAGTGAAGGGAACAGGGGCGCGGGGTATGGCTACACCTTC
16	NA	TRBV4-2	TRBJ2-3	CASSQDGTRGPDTQYF	TGTGCCAGCAGCCAAGACGGAACTCGCGGCCCAGATACGCAGTATTTT